The source of this T cell receptor (beta chain) is a study of CD8 T cells in Susac syndrome. Study outcomes and limitations: Within total CD8+ repertoires, more than 15 Susac-specific public clones were found, and within CD8+ TEMRA repertoires, about 5.

With random hexamers, reverse transcription was performed on roughly 0.5 to 1 ug of RNA. A single record per CDR3 protein comes from TCRdb applying MiXCR to the immunoSEQ multiplex PCR reads. The sample lists around 110,000 distinct CDR3 sequences; around 94% were seen once. The germline V gene has CDR1 LNHNV and CDR2 YYDKDF (reference sequence). V lost 3 bases to trimming and J lost 1 base, with 7 bases between them. The CDR3 runs to 13 residues. The study sequenced TCR beta in blood CD8+ and CD4+ T cells. This clonotype was recorded once. The target antigen is unknown. The material sequenced was CD8+ T cells from PBMCs. The sequence derives from a human donor with Susac syndrome. The gene calls are TRBV15 and TRBJ2-7; the D gene is possibly TRBD2 (5 bases). The CDR3 DNA sequence: TGTGCCACCAGCAGCGGGATGTCCTACGAGCAGTACTTC. Encoded protein: CATSSGMSYEQYF.